This T cell receptor (beta chain) was sequenced in a study of Tregs in tolerant kidney transplant recipients. Study-level background: Recipients received nonmyeloablative bone marrow transplants from related graft donors, with transient mixed chimerism. Study observations and caveats: The small number of patients limits these findings pending further validation.

Thawed PBMCs were FACS-sorted into unstimulated CD4+CD25+CD127- regulatory T cells, CD4+CD25- non-regulatory cells, CD4 and CD8 cells. The table came from immunoSEQ multiplex PCR; TCRdb's copy has only in-frame clones and leaves some out. The sample yields tens of thousands of clones, of which the top ten take up about 0.83%. Comment on this clone: The antigen is undetermined.

The sequencing used CD4+ T cells from blood, collected before the transplant. This TCR derives from a human donor who received a combined kidney and bone marrow transplant.

CDR3 protein: CASSWTSGTTGELFF. The CDR3 DNA, read in part, is TGCGCCAGCAGTTGGACTAGCGGGACAACCGGGGAG. The gene calls are TRBV10-1 and TRBJ2-2, with 12 bases matching TRBD2. The read stops 3 residues short of the end of the CDR3; the missing end is completed from the germline J gene. The CDR3 is 15 amino acids. Trimming at V came to 5 bases and at J to 5 bases, leaving 3 bases not matched to a gene. Germline CDR1 is WNHNN and CDR2 is SYGVQD (reference sequence).